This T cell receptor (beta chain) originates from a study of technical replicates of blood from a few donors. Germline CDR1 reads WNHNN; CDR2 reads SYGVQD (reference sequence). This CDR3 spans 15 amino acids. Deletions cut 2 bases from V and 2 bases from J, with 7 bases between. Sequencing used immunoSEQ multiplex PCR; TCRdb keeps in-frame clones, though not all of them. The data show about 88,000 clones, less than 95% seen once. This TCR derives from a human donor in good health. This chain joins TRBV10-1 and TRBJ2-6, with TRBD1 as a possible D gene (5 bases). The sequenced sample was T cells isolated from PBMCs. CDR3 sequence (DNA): TGCGCCAGCAGTGAGGGACATGCTGGGGCCAACGTCCTGACTTTC. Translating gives CASSEGHAGANVLTF.